The entry that follows covers one TCR beta chain sequence. This sample stems from a study of OX40 agonist ivuxolimab in advanced cancers. The method was immunoSEQ multiplex PCR; TCRdb's version includes in-frame clones alone and lacks a portion of them. This table has 45,000 to 55,000 clones, around 84% appearing once. Sampled blood was obtained at baseline, cycle 4 day 1, and cycle 7 day 1. Sequencing was performed on CD4+ or CD8+ T cells sorted from blood, taken in a trial of the OX40 agonist ivuxolimab. This TCR derives from an adult with an advanced solid tumor such as melanoma, head and neck, liver or kidney cancer.

The CDR3 sequence: CASRMDNYGYTF. CDR3 in DNA: TGTGCCAGCAGGATGGATAACTATGGCTACACCTTC. The chain links TRBV2 to TRBJ1-2; D is uncertain. The germline V gene encodes CDR1 SNHLY and CDR2 FYNNEI. Trimming took off 6 bases at V and 1 base at J, with 6 bases between the two ends. The CDR3 contains 12 residues.